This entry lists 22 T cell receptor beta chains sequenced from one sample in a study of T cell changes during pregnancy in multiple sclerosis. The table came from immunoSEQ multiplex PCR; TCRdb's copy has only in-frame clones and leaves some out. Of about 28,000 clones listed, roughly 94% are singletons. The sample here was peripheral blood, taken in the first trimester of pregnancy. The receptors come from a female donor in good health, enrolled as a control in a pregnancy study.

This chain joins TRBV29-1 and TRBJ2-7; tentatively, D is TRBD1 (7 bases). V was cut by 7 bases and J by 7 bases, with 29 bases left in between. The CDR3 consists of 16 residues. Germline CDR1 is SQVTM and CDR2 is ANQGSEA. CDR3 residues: CSASGGGTAISGEQYF. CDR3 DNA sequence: TGCAGCGCCTCCGGGGGCGGGACAGCCATCTCGGGAGAGCAGTACTTC.

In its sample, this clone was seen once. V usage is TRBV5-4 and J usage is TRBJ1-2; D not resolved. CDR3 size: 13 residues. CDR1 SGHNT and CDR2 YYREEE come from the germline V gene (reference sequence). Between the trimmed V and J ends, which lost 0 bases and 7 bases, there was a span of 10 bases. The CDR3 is CASSLGRSGGYTF. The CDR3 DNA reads TGTGCCAGCAGCTTGGGAAGGAGCGGTGGCTACACCTTC.

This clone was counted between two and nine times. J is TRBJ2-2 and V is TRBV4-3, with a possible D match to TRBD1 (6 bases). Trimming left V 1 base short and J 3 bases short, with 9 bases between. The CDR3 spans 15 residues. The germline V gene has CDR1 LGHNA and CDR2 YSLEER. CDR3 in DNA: TGCGCCAGCAGCCAAGGCAGGGGCTACACCGGGGAGCTGTTTTTT. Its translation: CASSQGRGYTGELFF.

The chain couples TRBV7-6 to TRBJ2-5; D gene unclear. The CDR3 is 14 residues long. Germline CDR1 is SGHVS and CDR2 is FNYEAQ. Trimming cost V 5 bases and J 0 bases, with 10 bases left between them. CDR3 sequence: CASSPPSYQETQYF. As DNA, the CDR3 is TGTGCCAGCAGCCCCCCTTCGTACCAAGAGACCCAGTACTTC. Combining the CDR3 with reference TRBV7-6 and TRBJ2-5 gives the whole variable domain GAGVSQSPRYKVTKRGQDVALRCDPISGHVSLYWYRQALGQGPEFLTYFNYEAQQDKSGLPNDRFSAERPEGSISTLTIQRTEQRDSAMYRCASSPPSYQETQYFGPGTRLLVL.

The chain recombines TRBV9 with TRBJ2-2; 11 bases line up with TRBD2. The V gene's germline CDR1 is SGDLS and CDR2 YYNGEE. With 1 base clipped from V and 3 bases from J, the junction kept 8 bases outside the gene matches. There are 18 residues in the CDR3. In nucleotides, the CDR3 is TGTGCCAGCAGCGTACCGGGGGGTAGCGGGGGGGACACCGGGGAGCTGTTTTTT. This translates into CASSVPGGSGGDTGELFF.

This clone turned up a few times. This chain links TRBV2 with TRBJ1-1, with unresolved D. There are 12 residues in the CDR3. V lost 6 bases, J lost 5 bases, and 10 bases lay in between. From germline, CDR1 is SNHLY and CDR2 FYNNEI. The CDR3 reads CASSRGMTEAFF. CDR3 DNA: TGTGCCAGCAGCCGGGGTATGACTGAAGCTTTCTTT.

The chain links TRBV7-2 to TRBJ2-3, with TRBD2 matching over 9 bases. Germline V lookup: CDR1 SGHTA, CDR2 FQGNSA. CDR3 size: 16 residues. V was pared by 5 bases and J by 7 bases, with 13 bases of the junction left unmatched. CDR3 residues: CASSSSGGSKFHTQYF. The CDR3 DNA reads TGTGCCAGCAGCAGTAGCGGGGGCTCCAAATTCCATACGCAGTATTTT.

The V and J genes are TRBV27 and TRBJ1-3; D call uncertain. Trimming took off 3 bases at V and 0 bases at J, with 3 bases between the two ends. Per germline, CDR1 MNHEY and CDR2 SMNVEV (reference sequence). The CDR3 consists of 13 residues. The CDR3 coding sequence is TGTGCCAGCAGTTTGGCCTCTGGAAACACCATATATTTT. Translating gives CASSLASGNTIYF.

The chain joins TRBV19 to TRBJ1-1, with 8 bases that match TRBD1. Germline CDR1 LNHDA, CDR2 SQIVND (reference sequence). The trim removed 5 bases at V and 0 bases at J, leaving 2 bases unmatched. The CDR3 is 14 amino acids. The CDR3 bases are TGTGCCAGTAGTCCGGGACAGGTGAACACTGAAGCTTTCTTT. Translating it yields CASSPGQVNTEAFF.

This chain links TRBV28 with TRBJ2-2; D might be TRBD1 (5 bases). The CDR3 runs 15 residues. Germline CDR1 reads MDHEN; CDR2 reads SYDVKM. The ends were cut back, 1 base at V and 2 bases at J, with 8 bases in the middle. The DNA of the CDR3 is TGTGCCAGCAGTTTATCACAGGTTAACACCGGGGAGCTGTTTTTT. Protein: CASSLSQVNTGELFF.

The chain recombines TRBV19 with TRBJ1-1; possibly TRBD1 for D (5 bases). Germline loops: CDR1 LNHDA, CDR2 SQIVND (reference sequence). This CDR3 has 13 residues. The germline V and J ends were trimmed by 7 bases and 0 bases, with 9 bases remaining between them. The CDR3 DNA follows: TGTGCCAGTAAACAGGACATGAACACTGAAGCTTTCTTT. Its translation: CASKQDMNTEAFF.

CDR3 nucleotides: TGTGCCAGTAGTAAAGGGCAGGGAAACGAGCAGTACTTC. It specifies CASSKGQGNEQYF. This rearrangement joins TRBV19 to TRBJ2-7; perhaps TRBD1 as D (5 bases). Trimming stripped 4 bases from V and 5 bases from J, with 12 bases between. The CDR3 length is 13 residues. Germline lookup yields CDR1 LNHDA and CDR2 SQIVND (reference sequence).

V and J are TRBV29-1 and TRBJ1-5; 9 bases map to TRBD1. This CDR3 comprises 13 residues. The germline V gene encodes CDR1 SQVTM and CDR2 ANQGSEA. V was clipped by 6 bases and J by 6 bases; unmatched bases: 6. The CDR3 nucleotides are TGCAGCGTAGGACAGGGGAAAGGTCAGCCCCAGCATTTT. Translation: CSVGQGKGQPQHF.

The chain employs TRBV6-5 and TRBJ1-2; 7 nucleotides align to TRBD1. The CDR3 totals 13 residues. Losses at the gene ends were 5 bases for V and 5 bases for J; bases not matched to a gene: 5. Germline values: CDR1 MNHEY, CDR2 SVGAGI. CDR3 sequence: CASSTGTAYGYTF. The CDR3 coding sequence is TGTGCCAGCAGTACCGGGACAGCATATGGCTACACCTTC.

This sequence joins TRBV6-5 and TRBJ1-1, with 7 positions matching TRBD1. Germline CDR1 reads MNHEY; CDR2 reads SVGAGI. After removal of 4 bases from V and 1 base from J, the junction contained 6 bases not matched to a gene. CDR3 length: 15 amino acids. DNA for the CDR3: TGTGCCAGCAGTTTGAAGACAGGGCCGAACACTGAAGCTTTCTTT. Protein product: CASSLKTGPNTEAFF.

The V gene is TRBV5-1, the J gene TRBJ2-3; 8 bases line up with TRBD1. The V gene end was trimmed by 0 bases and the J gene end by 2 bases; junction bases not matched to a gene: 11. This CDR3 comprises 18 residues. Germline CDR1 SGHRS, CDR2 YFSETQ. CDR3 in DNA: TGCGCCAGCAGCTTGGAGGTACGGGGACAGGTGCACACAGATACGCAGTATTTT. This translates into CASSLEVRGQVHTDTQYF.

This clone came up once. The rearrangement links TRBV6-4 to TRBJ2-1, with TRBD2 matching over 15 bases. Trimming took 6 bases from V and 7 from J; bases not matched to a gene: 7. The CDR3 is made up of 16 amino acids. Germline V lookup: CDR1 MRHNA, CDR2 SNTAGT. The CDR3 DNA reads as TGTGCCAGCAGCCGGACTAGCGGGGGGGCCGGGAATGAGCAGTTCTTC. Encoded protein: CASSRTSGGAGNEQFF.

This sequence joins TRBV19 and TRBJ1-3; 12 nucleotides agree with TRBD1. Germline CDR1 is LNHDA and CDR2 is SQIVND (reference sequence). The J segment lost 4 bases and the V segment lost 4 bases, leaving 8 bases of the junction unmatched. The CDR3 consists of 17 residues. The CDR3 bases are TGTGCCAGTAGTAACCCTTGGGACAGGGGGCTGGGAAACACCATATATTTT. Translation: CASSNPWDRGLGNTIYF.

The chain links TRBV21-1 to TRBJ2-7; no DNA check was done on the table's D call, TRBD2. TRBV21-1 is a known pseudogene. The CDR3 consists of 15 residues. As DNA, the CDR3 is TGTGCCAGCAGCAAACAGGGACTAGCATCCTACGAGCAGTACTTC. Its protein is CASSKQGLASYEQYF.

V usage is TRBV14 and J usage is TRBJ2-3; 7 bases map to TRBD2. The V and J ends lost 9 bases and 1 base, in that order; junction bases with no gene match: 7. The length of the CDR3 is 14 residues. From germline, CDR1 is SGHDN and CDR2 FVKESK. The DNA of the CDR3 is TGTGCCAGTAATATCCGGGGGGGCACAGATACGCAGTATTTT. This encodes CASNIRGGTDTQYF. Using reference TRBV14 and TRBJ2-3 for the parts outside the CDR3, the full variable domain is EAGVTQFPSHSVIEKGQTVTLRCDPISGHDNLYWYRRVMGKEIKFLLHFVKESKQDESGMPNNRFLAERTGGTYSTLKVQPAELEDSGVYFCASNIRGGTDTQYFGPGTRLTVL.

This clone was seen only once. The CDR3 here is CASSPPSGIEQFF. The CDR3 DNA reads as TGTGCCAGCAGCCCACCCTCGGGAATTGAGCAGTTCTTC. This chain uses TRBV11-3 with TRBJ2-1; tentative D call: TRBD2 (5 bases). Germline assignment: CDR1 SGHNT and CDR2 YENEEA. The germline V and J ends were trimmed by 5 bases and 9 bases, with 14 bases remaining between them. The CDR3 extends over 13 amino acids.

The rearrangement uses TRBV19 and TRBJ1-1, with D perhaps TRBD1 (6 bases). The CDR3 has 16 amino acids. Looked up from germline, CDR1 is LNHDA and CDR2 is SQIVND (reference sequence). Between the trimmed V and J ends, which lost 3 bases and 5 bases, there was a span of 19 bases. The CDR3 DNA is TGTGCCAGTAGTATTCCCGGGAGGGGGGCGAGTACTGAAGCTTTCTTT. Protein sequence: CASSIPGRGASTEAFF.